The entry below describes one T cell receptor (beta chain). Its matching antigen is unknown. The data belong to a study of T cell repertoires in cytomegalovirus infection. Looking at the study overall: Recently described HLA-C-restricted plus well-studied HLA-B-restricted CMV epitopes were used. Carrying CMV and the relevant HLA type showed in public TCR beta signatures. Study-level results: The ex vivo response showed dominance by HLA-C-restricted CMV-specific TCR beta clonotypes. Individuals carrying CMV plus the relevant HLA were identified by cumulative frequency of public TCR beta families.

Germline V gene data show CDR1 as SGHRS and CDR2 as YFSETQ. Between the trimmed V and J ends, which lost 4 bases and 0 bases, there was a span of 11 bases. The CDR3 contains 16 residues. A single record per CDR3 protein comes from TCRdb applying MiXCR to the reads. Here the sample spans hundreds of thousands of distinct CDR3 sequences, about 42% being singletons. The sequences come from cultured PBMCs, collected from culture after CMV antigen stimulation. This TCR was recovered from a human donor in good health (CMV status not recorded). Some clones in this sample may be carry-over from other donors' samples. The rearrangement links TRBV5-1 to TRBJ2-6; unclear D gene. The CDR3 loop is CASSLEGFSGANVLTF. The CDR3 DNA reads TGCGCCAGCAGCCTCGAAGGTTTCTCTGGGGCCAACGTCCTGACTTTC.